This paragraph reports one T cell receptor beta chain. Germline V gives CDR1 WNHNN, CDR2 SYGVQD (reference sequence). V dropped 8 bases and J dropped 2 bases, with 16 bases sitting between them. The CDR3 has 14 residues. This specimen belongs to a study of T cell changes during pregnancy in multiple sclerosis. Libraries were prepared by immunoSEQ multiplex PCR; TCRdb keeps only in-frame clonotypes and omits some of them. This table holds about 15,000 clones, around 95% found once. The TCR was taken from a female donor with multiple sclerosis, enrolled in a pregnancy study. This chain joins TRBV10-1 and TRBJ2-7; D gene ambiguous. Sequencing used peripheral blood, obtained in the third trimester of pregnancy. This chain's CDR3 is CASSYAAGAYEQYF. The CDR3 DNA sequence: TGCGCCAGCTCTTACGCCGCCGGTGCCTACGAGCAGTACTTC.